The rows below give T cell receptor beta chains drawn from one sample of a study of post-analysis software for immune sequencing data. TCRdb itself ran the PCR reads through MiXCR, one entry per CDR3 protein. The sample includes around 150,000 distinct CDR3 sequences, about 36% seen only once; the top ten take around 30%. The sequencing here drew on blood, taken after autologous hematopoietic stem cell transplantation. The origin of the receptors is a girl aged 10-17 years with multiple sclerosis. The CDR3 runs from the conserved cysteine through the conserved F or W. D genes are given only for firm matches. Clone size appears in some rows only: once, few, many, or a class for an expanded clone.

V: TRBV7-2; J: TRBJ1-1; D: NA; size: NA; length: 12; DNA: TGTGCCAGCAGCTTCTCCCAGTCCGAAGCTTTCTTT; CDR3: CASSFSQSEAFF
V: TRBV5-1; J: TRBJ2-1; D: TRBD2; size: NA; length: 15; DNA: TGCGCCAGCACACCCAGGTCCCCCAGGGAGGGTGAGCAGTTCTTC; CDR3: CASTPRSPREGEQFF
V: TRBV12-3/TRBV12-4; J: TRBJ1-1; D: NA; size: NA; length: 12; DNA: TGTGCCAGCAGTTGGGGGGGAGCTGAAGCTTTCTTT; CDR3: CASSWGGAEAFF
V: TRBV14; J: TRBJ1-6; D: NA; size: NA; length: 15; DNA: TGTGCCAGCAGGCGGACGGACAGTCATAATTCACCCCTCCACTTT; CDR3: CASRRTDSHNSPLHF
V: TRBV5-1; J: TRBJ1-2; D: NA; size: NA; length: 14; DNA: TGCGCCAGCAGCAGGGACACCACTAACTATGGCTACACCTTC; CDR3: CASSRDTTNYGYTF
V: TRBV11-3; J: TRBJ2-7; D: NA; size: few; length: 14; DNA: TGTGCCAGCAGCCTCGGGCCCTCGTCCTACGAGCAGTACTTC; CDR3: CASSLGPSSYEQYF
V: TRBV6-1; J: TRBJ2-7; D: TRBD1; size: few; length: 15; DNA: TGTGCCAGCAGTGGCCTCGGGACAGGGGGTTACGAGCAGTACTTC; CDR3: CASSGLGTGGYEQYF
V: TRBV27; J: TRBJ2-2; D: NA; size: NA; length: 12; DNA: TGTGCCAGCAGGAGGGCGTACGGGGAGCTGTTTTTT; CDR3: CASRRAYGELFF
V: TRBV7-6; J: TRBJ2-1; D: NA; size: many; length: 14; DNA: TGTGCCAGCAGCTTAGCCGAGCGTGTAGATGAGCAGTTCTTC; CDR3: CASSLAERVDEQFF
V: TRBV5-1; J: TRBJ1-1; D: NA; size: NA; length: 13; DNA: TGCGCCAGCAGCCGGACAGCGAACACTGAAGCTTTCTTT; CDR3: CASSRTANTEAFF
V: TRBV20-1; J: TRBJ2-1; D: TRBD2; size: NA; length: 14; DNA: TGCAGTGCTAGCCCGCGGGGGGGCCGCAGTGAGCAGTTCTTC; CDR3: CSASPRGGRSEQFF
V: TRBV10-3; J: TRBJ1-2; D: TRBD1; size: few; length: 12; DNA: TGTGCCATCAGGGGGACAGGGGATGGCTACACCTTC; CDR3: CAIRGTGDGYTF
V: TRBV2; J: TRBJ2-7; D: TRBD1; size: NA; length: 12; DNA: TGTACCAGCTTACTAGGGGGCCACGAGCAGTACTTC; CDR3: CTSLLGGHEQYF
V: TRBV6-5; J: TRBJ2-5; D: NA; size: NA; length: 14; DNA: TGTGCCAGCAGCCCTCAGGGCCGCCAAGAGACCCAGTACTTC; CDR3: CASSPQGRQETQYF
V: TRBV29-1; J: TRBJ1-4; D: NA; size: few; length: 15; DNA: TGCAGCGTTGGGGAGCGGCAGGGACTAAATGAAAAACTGTTTTTT; CDR3: CSVGERQGLNEKLFF
V: TRBV4-2; J: TRBJ1-1; D: NA; size: NA; length: 13; DNA: TGTGCCAGCAGCCAAGTAAAGGGGACTGAAGCTTTCTTT; CDR3: CASSQVKGTEAFF
V: TRBV20-1; J: TRBJ2-5; D: NA; size: NA; length: 13; DNA: TGCAGTGCTAGAGAGACAGTGAAAGAGACCCAGTACTTC; CDR3: CSARETVKETQYF
V: TRBV20-1; J: TRBJ2-1; D: TRBD2; size: many; length: 14; DNA: TGCAGTGCCCACGGACTAGCGGTAGGCAATGAGCAGTTCTTC; CDR3: CSAHGLAVGNEQFF
V: TRBV12-3/TRBV12-4; J: TRBJ2-7; D: TRBD2; size: few; length: 14; DNA: TGTGCCAGCAGCCCGCCTAGCGGGAGCTACGAGCAGTACTTC; CDR3: CASSPPSGSYEQYF
V: TRBV12-5; J: TRBJ2-5; D: NA; size: NA; length: 14; DNA: TGTGCTAGTGGTTTGAGTCTTTTGGGGGAGACCCAGTACTTC; CDR3: CASGLSLLGETQYF
V: TRBV7-2; J: TRBJ1-5; D: NA; size: NA; length: 16; DNA: TGTGCCAGCAGCTTAGGCGCCGCCGGCTTCAATCAGCCCCAGCATTTT; CDR3: CASSLGAAGFNQPQHF
V: TRBV20-1; J: TRBJ2-1; D: NA; size: NA; length: 15; DNA: TGCAGTGCTAGGAGAGGATCCAGCTCCTACAATGAGCAGTTCTTC; CDR3: CSARRGSSSYNEQFF
V: TRBV12-3/TRBV12-4; J: TRBJ1-6; D: NA; size: few; length: 15; DNA: TGTGCCAGCAGTTTTAGCCCTGTCGGGGATTCACCCCTCCACTTT; CDR3: CASSFSPVGDSPLHF
V: TRBV24-1; J: TRBJ2-1; D: NA; size: NA; length: 13; DNA: TGTGCCACCAGTGAGGCCCTTCGGCACGAGCAGTTCTTC; CDR3: CATSEALRHEQFF
V: TRBV20-1; J: TRBJ2-1; D: TRBD2; size: NA; length: 15; DNA: TGCAGTGCTAGGGGGACTAGCAGGGGTTACAGTGAGCAGTTCTTC; CDR3: CSARGTSRGYSEQFF
V: TRBV11-1; J: TRBJ2-3; D: TRBD2; size: NA; length: 15; DNA: TGTGCCAGCAGCTTATTGGCGGGAGGGCCGGATACGCAGTATTTT; CDR3: CASSLLAGGPDTQYF
V: TRBV20-1; J: TRBJ1-1; D: NA; size: NA; length: 17; DNA: TGCAGTGTAGGGGCAGGCCTACGAGGGGACCCGAACACTGAAGCTTTCTTT; CDR3: CSVGAGLRGDPNTEAFF
V: TRBV7-9; J: TRBJ1-1; D: NA; size: once; length: 13; DNA: TGTGCCACTCGGCGGAGGGGTGACACTGAAGCTTTCTTT; CDR3: CATRRRGDTEAFF
V: TRBV30; J: TRBJ2-1; D: TRBD2; size: few; length: 16; DNA: TGTGCCTGGAGTGCGACTAGCGGGTTCTCCTACAATGAGCAGTTCTTC; CDR3: CAWSATSGFSYNEQFF
V: TRBV7-9; J: TRBJ1-2; D: NA; size: NA; length: 12; DNA: TGTGCCAGCACCTCAGGGCATGGTGGCTACACCTTC; CDR3: CASTSGHGGYTF
V: TRBV28; J: TRBJ1-4; D: TRBD1; size: few; length: 15; DNA: TGTGCCACCTTAAGCGGGGGACAGGGTAATGAAAAACTGTTTTTT; CDR3: CATLSGGQGNEKLFF
V: TRBV20-1; J: TRBJ2-7; D: TRBD2; size: NA; length: 13; DNA: TGCAGTGCTAGGGCGACTAGCGGGGGCGAGCAGTACTTC; CDR3: CSARATSGGEQYF
V: TRBV12-3/TRBV12-4; J: TRBJ2-5; D: NA; size: NA; length: 14; DNA: TGTGCCAGCAGCCGGCGGACTCCCGAAGAGACCCAGTACTTC; CDR3: CASSRRTPEETQYF
V: TRBV20-1; J: TRBJ2-7; D: NA; size: NA; length: 13; DNA: TGCAGTGCTAGAGGGGGGAGCTCCTACGAGCAGTACTTC; CDR3: CSARGGSSYEQYF
V: TRBV20-1; J: TRBJ2-1; D: NA; size: few; length: 16; DNA: TGCAGTGCTAGAGATCGGGTCAGTATCCCCTACAATGAGCAGTTCTTC; CDR3: CSARDRVSIPYNEQFF
V: TRBV7-2; J: TRBJ1-5; D: TRBD1; size: NA; length: 14; DNA: TGTGCCAGCAGCAACAGGGGCCTAGGTCAGCCCCAGCATTTT; CDR3: CASSNRGLGQPQHF
V: TRBV20-1; J: TRBJ2-7; D: TRBD2; size: NA; length: 13; DNA: TGCAGTGCTGCTAGCGGAGCCTCCTACGAGCAGTACTTC; CDR3: CSAASGASYEQYF
V: TRBV20-1; J: TRBJ2-5; D: TRBD1; size: NA; length: 12; DNA: TGCAGTCCATACAGGGGGAACGGGGAGCAGTACTTC; CDR3: CSPYRGNGEQYF
V: TRBV7-9; J: TRBJ2-5; D: NA; size: NA; length: 15; DNA: TGTGCCAGCAGCTTAGATCTTAGACCCCCAGAGACCCAGTACTTC; CDR3: CASSLDLRPPETQYF
V: TRBV7-9; J: TRBJ2-1; D: NA; size: NA; length: 15; DNA: TGTGCCAGCAGCTTAGCGGTGGGGGTTCCGGATGAGCAGTTCTTC; CDR3: CASSLAVGVPDEQFF
V: TRBV7-9; J: TRBJ2-2; D: NA; size: few; length: 16; DNA: TGTGCCGGCAGCCAACAGAAGGGAGTGAACACCGGGGAGCTGTTTTTT; CDR3: CAGSQQKGVNTGELFF
V: TRBV2; J: TRBJ1-5; D: NA; size: few; length: 12; DNA: TGTGCCAGCAGTGATAGCAATCAGCCCCAGCATTTT; CDR3: CASSDSNQPQHF
V: TRBV3-1; J: TRBJ2-7; D: NA; size: few; length: 13; DNA: TGTGCCAGCAGCCGGAATAGGGGCTCCGAGCAGTACTTC; CDR3: CASSRNRGSEQYF
V: TRBV10-3; J: TRBJ1-1; D: NA; size: NA; length: 14; DNA: TGTGCCATCAGTGAGACAGGTCCTGACACTGAAGCTTTCTTT; CDR3: CAISETGPDTEAFF
V: TRBV7-9; J: TRBJ2-3; D: TRBD1; size: NA; length: 15; DNA: TGTGCCAGCAGCTCCCGGGACAGGGTCCCAGATACGCAGTATTTT; CDR3: CASSSRDRVPDTQYF
V: TRBV7-3; J: TRBJ2-5; D: NA; size: NA; length: 15; DNA: TGTGCCAGCAGCTTAGCAACAGGGAGTCTAGAGACCCAGTACTTC; CDR3: CASSLATGSLETQYF
V: TRBV20-1; J: TRBJ2-3; D: TRBD1; size: once; length: 17; DNA: TGCAGTGCTAGAGATCCCTGGGACAGGGCAGGGACAGATACGCAGTATTTT; CDR3: CSARDPWDRAGTDTQYF
V: TRBV7-2; J: TRBJ1-2; D: NA; size: few; length: 14; DNA: TGTGCCAGCAGCTCCGGACAGATCCAACGTAGCTACACCTTC; CDR3: CASSSGQIQRSYTF
V: TRBV12-3/TRBV12-4; J: TRBJ1-5; D: NA; size: NA; length: 14; DNA: TGTGCCAGCAGTTTGTGGGGGTACAATCAGCCCCAGCATTTT; CDR3: CASSLWGYNQPQHF
V: TRBV28; J: TRBJ2-1; D: NA; size: NA; length: 17; DNA: TGTGCCAGCAGTTTTTTCTATTGGCAGAGCTCCTACAATGAGCAGTTCTTC; CDR3: CASSFFYWQSSYNEQFF
V: TRBV7-3; J: TRBJ2-4; D: TRBD2; size: NA; length: 15; DNA: TGTGCCAGCAGCTCGGGACTAGCGGGAGCAAACATTCAGTACTTC; CDR3: CASSSGLAGANIQYF
V: TRBV5-5; J: TRBJ1-2; D: TRBD1; size: NA; length: 16; DNA: TGTGCCAGCAGGCCACTAACCGGGACAGGGCGACACGGCTACACCTTC; CDR3: CASRPLTGTGRHGYTF
V: TRBV4-3; J: TRBJ2-5; D: NA; size: NA; length: 14; DNA: TGCGCCAGCAGCCAGTTTTCGGGTTACGAGACCCAGTACTTC; CDR3: CASSQFSGYETQYF
V: TRBV6-5; J: TRBJ1-2; D: TRBD1; size: few; length: 15; DNA: TGTGCCAGCAGTCCGATTGACAGGGCGAACTATGGCTACACCTTC; CDR3: CASSPIDRANYGYTF
V: TRBV27; J: TRBJ2-1; D: TRBD2; size: few; length: 16; DNA: TGTGCCAGCAGTTTAACGGGACTAGCGGGAGGGAATGAGCAGTTCTTC; CDR3: CASSLTGLAGGNEQFF